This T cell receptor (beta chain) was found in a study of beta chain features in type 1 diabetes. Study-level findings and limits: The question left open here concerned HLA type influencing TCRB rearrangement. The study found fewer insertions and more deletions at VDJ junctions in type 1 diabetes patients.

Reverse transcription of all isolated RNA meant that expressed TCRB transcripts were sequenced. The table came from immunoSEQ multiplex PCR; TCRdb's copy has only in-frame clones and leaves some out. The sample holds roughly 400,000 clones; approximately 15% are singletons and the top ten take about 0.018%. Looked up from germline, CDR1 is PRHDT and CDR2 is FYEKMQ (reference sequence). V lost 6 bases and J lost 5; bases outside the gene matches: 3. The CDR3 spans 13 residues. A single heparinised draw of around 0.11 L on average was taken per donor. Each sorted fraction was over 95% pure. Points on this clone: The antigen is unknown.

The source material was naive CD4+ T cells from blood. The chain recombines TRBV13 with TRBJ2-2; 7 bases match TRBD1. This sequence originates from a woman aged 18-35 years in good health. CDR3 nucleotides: TGTGCCAGCAGAAAACAGGGGACCGGGGAGCTGTTTTTT. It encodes CASRKQGTGELFF.